This TCR beta chain was captured by sequencing in a study of blood T cell repertoires in COVID-19 (dated by TCRdb to the early 2020s). For the study in its entirety: The collaborator samples originated in the United States, Italy and Spain and spanned the acute and convalescent phases of COVID-19. The prospective study material was composed of cDNA or gDNA derived from T cells, B-cell-depleted T cells, or PBMCs. A freely available public database, intended as a resource for researchers studying the immune response to SARS-CoV-2, is where the repertoires were released. Deeply sampled blood TCRbeta repertoires from subjects exposed to, actively infected with, or recovered from COVID-19 were included in the dataset. Where available, HLA class I and class II types were obtained from metadata supplied by the sample provider rather than from assay-based typing. The sample metadata nearly always contained a de-identified subject ID, COVID-19 status, age in years and sex. Samples were obtained from the ongoing ImmuneRACE study (first 160 participants) and from 1,000 to 1,500 subjects provided by 6 global collaborators.

Worth noting for this clone: Its specific antigen is unknown. Base-call qualities are not available, and no considerably larger clone is one nucleotide away.

Collaborating institutions collected whole blood in K2EDTA tubes following their own protocols. For TCRbeta analysis, collaborators shipped samples in one of three forms: frozen whole blood, isolated PBMCs, or DNA extracted from either of those sample types. What the study reported, not specific to this receptor: The quantity of clinical and demographic metadata differed by source and by participant and was supplied without curation.

The germline V gene supplies CDR1 SGHRS and CDR2 YFSETQ. Trimming costs V 1 base and J 5 bases, and their ends lie 7 bases apart. The CDR3 runs 12 residues from the cysteine to the phenylalanine. Of the read, only the CDR3 DNA is kept; its 36 bases are in frame from base 1. TCRbeta CDR3 regions were amplified from genomic DNA by means of the immunoSEQ Assay, a bias-controlled multiplex PCR. Per the authors' processing: Nucleated cell counts per sample were estimated from amplification of reference gene primers within the assay. Sequence reads were collapsed and filtered to measure the absolute abundance of every unique TCRbeta CDR3 rearrangement. For each sample, productive Simpson clonality was calculated as the square root of Simpson's diversity index across productive rearrangements. TCRdb carries this immuneACCESS record with in-frame sequences only. Its versions omit some clonotypes, under half of them owing to an unresolved V gene in the studies checked, with the rest unexplained. That table is the source of V, J and clone size, and D and trimming were worked out from the DNA. This sample holds over 60,000 clones; about 80% were observed only once. The top ten clones comprise around 19% of the sample.

Sequenced: peripheral blood. The V and J segments used are TRBV5-1 and TRBJ2-7, with TRBD2 tentatively as D gene (5 bases match). This TCR came from a human donor in a cohort sampled during active COVID-19. The CDR3 has the sequence CASSLTRDEQYF. The nucleotides read TGCGCCAGCAGCTTGACGAGGGACGAGCAGTACTTC.